The 29 T cell receptor beta chains below all came from one sample that was sequenced in a study of T-cell reconstitution after alpha-beta-depleted transplantation in children. TCRbeta library preparation incorporated unique molecular identifiers. TCRdb re-called the PCR reads with MiXCR, one entry per CDR3 protein. This repertoire shows 490,000 or so distinct CDR3 sequences, approximately 12% found once; its top ten account for approximately 5.4%. The starting material was PBMCs from the stem cell graft donor, obtained from the stem cell graft. Receptors originate from a human donor who donated a stem cell graft to a child with combined immunodeficiency.

The chain links TRBV25-1 to TRBJ2-7; D remains unclear. The V gene's germline CDR1 is MGHDK and CDR2 SYGVNS. The CDR3 totals 14 residues. Trimming took 4 bases from V and 1 from J, leaving 11 bases between them. The CDR3 bases are TGTGCCAGCAGTGGGTACTACCGATCCTACGAGCAGTACTTC. Protein: CASSGYYRSYEQYF.

This clonotype has a handful of counts. The chain uses TRBV27 and TRBJ2-7; 7 nucleotides match TRBD1. With 5 bases clipped from V and 0 bases from J, the junction kept 7 bases outside the gene matches. CDR1 and CDR2 from the germline V gene are MNHEY and SMNVEV (reference sequence). The CDR3 extends over 15 amino acids. CDR3 nucleotide sequence: TGTGCCAGCAGTCCCGGCACAGGGGCCTCCTACGAGCAGTACTTC. Its translation is CASSPGTGASYEQYF.

This clonotype was observed many times. The J gene is TRBJ2-7, the V gene TRBV20-1; weak D call: TRBD1 (5 bases). V was pared by 6 bases and J by 3 bases, with 9 bases between. This CDR3 region has 11 residues. Germline CDR1 reads DFQATT; CDR2 reads SNEGSKA (reference sequence). Written as DNA, the CDR3 is TGCAGTGCCAGTAGGGGCTACGAGCAGTACTTC. Residues: CSASRGYEQYF.

In its sample, this clonotype was seen many times. This sequence joins TRBV20-1 and TRBJ2-7; D may be TRBD1 (5 bases). V was clipped by 1 base and J by 2 bases, with 15 bases between them. The CDR3 contains 15 residues. Per the germline V gene, CDR1 is DFQATT and CDR2 is SNEGSKA (reference sequence). CDR3 nucleotide sequence: TGCAGTGCTAGAGCGTCAGGGTTCCCCCCCTACGAGCAGTACTTC. It is translated as CSARASGFPPYEQYF.

This clonotype was counted a few times. This chain's CDR3 is CASSSTGQIDYGYTF. The DNA of the CDR3 is TGTGCCAGCAGCTCAACCGGACAAATCGACTATGGCTACACCTTC. This chain uses TRBV9 with TRBJ1-2; D perhaps matches TRBD1 (5 bases). The CDR3 sequence is 15 residues long. Germline V gene data show CDR1 as SGDLS and CDR2 as YYNGEE. Between the trimmed V and J ends, which lost 4 bases and 3 bases, there was a span of 16 bases.

V and J are TRBV7-2 and TRBJ2-5; D is uncertain. The germline V gene encodes CDR1 SGHTA and CDR2 FQGNSA. V lost 2 bases and J lost 9, with 13 bases in between. This CDR3 is built from 13 residues. CDR3 in DNA: TGTGCCAGCAGCTTACCTCAATCATCGGCCCAGTACTTC. Translating gives CASSLPQSSAQYF.

This clonotype showed up just a few times. The chain couples TRBV15 to TRBJ1-1, with D perhaps matching TRBD1 (5 bases). CDR3 length equals 17 residues. The V end lost 0 bases, the J end lost 1 base, and 15 bases lay between the germline ends. Germline CDR1 and CDR2: LNHNV and YYDKDF (reference sequence). CDR3: CATSRDPTGDRNTEAFF. CDR3 nucleotide sequence: TGTGCCACCAGCAGAGATCCAACAGGCGACAGGAACACTGAAGCTTTCTTT.

This clonotype was recorded a few times. The J gene is TRBJ2-1, the V gene TRBV20-1, with D possibly being TRBD1 or TRBD2 (5 bases each). CDR1 and CDR2 (germline): DFQATT, SNEGSKA (reference sequence). This CDR3 is built from 12 residues. The CDR3, as DNA: TGCAGACTCCGGGACGGCTACAATGAGCAGTTCTTC. Its translation: CRLRDGYNEQFF.

This clonotype was counted between two and nine times. The chain couples TRBV30 to TRBJ2-1; 8 bases match TRBD2. Trimming took 7 bases from V and 6 from J; bases not matched to a gene: 11. Looked up from germline, CDR1 is GTSNPN and CDR2 is SVGIG (reference sequence). This CDR3 comprises 14 residues. CDR3 region: CAYQGTRVVNEQFF. The CDR3 coding sequence is TGTGCCTACCAGGGGACTAGGGTGGTCAATGAGCAGTTCTTC.

This clonotype has a count of ten or more. This chain joins TRBV20-1 and TRBJ2-1, with 10 bases matching TRBD2. The CDR3 spans 17 residues. The germline CDR1 and CDR2 sequences are DFQATT and SNEGSKA (reference sequence). J gave up 2 bases and V 3 bases, and 10 bases lay outside the gene matches. CDR3 in amino acids: CSASASGGPLTYNEQFF. CDR3 bases: TGCAGTGCTAGTGCTAGCGGGGGCCCGCTCACCTACAATGAGCAGTTCTTC.

The genes are TRBV28 and TRBJ2-7; 7 positions agree with TRBD1. The CDR3 loop spans 15 amino acids. Germline V CDR1 and CDR2: MDHEN, SYDVKM. V was clipped by 2 bases and J by 2 bases; unmatched bases: 6. CDR3: CASSLLLGTAYEQYF. In nucleotides, the CDR3 is TGTGCCAGCAGTTTACTTCTCGGGACAGCCTACGAGCAGTACTTC. Based on the CDR3 plus reference TRBV28 and TRBJ2-7, the full variable domain is DVKVTQSSRYLVKRTGEKVFLECVQDMDHENMFWYRQDPGLGLRLIYFSYDVKMKEKGDIPEGYSVSREKKERFSLILESASTNQTSMYLCASSLLLGTAYEQYFGPGTRLTVT.

This clonotype was picked up many times. This sequence joins TRBV29-1 and TRBJ2-3, with D tentatively TRBD1 (5 bases). CDR1 and CDR2 (germline): SQVTM, ANQGSEA. V was shortened by 5 bases and J by 1 base, with 10 bases between the two germline ends. This CDR3 spans 13 amino acids. The CDR3 nucleotides are TGCAGCGTTTCAAGGGGCGGCACAGATACGCAGTATTTT. Translated, it gives CSVSRGGTDTQYF.

This clonotype was observed a handful of times. The rearrangement uses TRBV9 and TRBJ2-3, with D maybe TRBD2 (5 bases). The CDR3 is made up of 16 amino acids. Trimming cost V 4 bases and J 0 bases, with 15 bases left between them. From germline, CDR1 is SGDLS and CDR2 YYNGEE. CDR3 amino acids: CASSPSDYSSTDTQYF. CDR3 DNA: TGTGCCAGCAGCCCGTCTGACTACTCTAGCACAGATACGCAGTATTTT.

This clonotype was seen only a few times. The V gene is TRBV29-1, the J gene TRBJ2-3, with D possibly being TRBD1 or TRBD2 (6 bases each). The CDR3 consists of 15 residues. The germline V and J ends were trimmed by 3 bases and 2 bases, with 15 bases remaining between them. Germline CDR1 reads SQVTM; CDR2 reads ANQGSEA. In DNA form, the CDR3 reads TGCAGCGTTGAGGGGGGCTCCGGGATCACAGATACGCAGTATTTT. This sequence encodes CSVEGGSGITDTQYF.

This chain uses TRBV9 with TRBJ2-2, with 12 bases identical to TRBD2. With V trimmed by 1 base and J by 1 base, 2 bases remained unmatched. The CDR3 runs to 17 residues. CDR1 is SGDLS and CDR2 is YYNGEE in the germline V gene. CDR3 DNA sequence: TGTGCCAGCAGCGTAAGACTAGCGGGAGAGAACACCGGGGAGCTGTTTTTT. Protein sequence: CASSVRLAGENTGELFF.

This clonotype has ten or more counts. The chain links TRBV7-8 to TRBJ2-7; D may be TRBD1 (5 bases). V lost 0 bases, J lost 4 bases, and 10 bases lay in between. The CDR3 runs 14 residues. CDR1 is SGHVS, CDR2 FQNEAQ, per germline. CDR3 nucleotide sequence: TGTGCCAGCAGCTTAGCAAGGGGTTCTTACGAGCAGTACTTC. Its translation is CASSLARGSYEQYF.

In its sample, this clonotype was seen many times. The genes are TRBV6-2 or TRBV6-3 and TRBJ2-7, with D possibly being TRBD2 (5 bases). V was clipped by 0 bases and J by 9 bases, with 9 bases between them. The germline gives CDR1 MNHEY, CDR2 SVGEGT. This CDR3 is built from 12 residues. The CDR3 reads CASSYSEELQYF. In DNA, the CDR3 is TGTGCCAGCAGTTACTCGGAGGAATTGCAGTACTTC.

The table lists this clonotype with many counts. The chain combines TRBV4-3 with TRBJ1-4; a possible D gene is TRBD1 (5 bases). CDR3 length equals 16 residues. Germline V CDR1 and CDR2: LGHNA, YSLEER. V was pared by 0 bases and J by 8 bases, with 16 bases between. The chain's CDR3 is CASSQDLAGIDEKLFF. The CDR3 DNA is TGCGCCAGCAGCCAAGATCTCGCAGGGATCGACGAAAAACTGTTTTTT.

There are a few counts of this clonotype. The chain carries TRBV12-3 or TRBV12-4 and TRBJ2-1; the D gene is possibly TRBD2 (6 bases). The CDR3 loop spans 14 amino acids. With 6 bases removed from V and 8 bases from J, the gap between germline ends came to 17 bases. The CDR3 nucleotides read TGTGCCAGCAGCCGAACGACTAGTTTCCATGAGCAGTTCTTC. Translated, it gives CASSRTTSFHEQFF.

This chain connects TRBV12-3 or TRBV12-4 to TRBJ2-2; D call uncertain. The CDR3 has 14 residues. Trimming took off 0 bases at V and 7 bases at J, with 9 bases between the two ends. The DNA of the CDR3 is TGTGCCAGCAGTTTAGCGCTTATTGTCGGGGAGCTGTTTTTT. Translation gives CASSLALIVGELFF.

This sequence joins TRBV29-1 and TRBJ2-7, with 9 nucleotides matching TRBD1. Germline values: CDR1 SQVTM, CDR2 ANQGSEA. The CDR3 has 14 residues. V shed 6 bases, J shed 4 bases, and the junction held 10 bases outside the gene matches. CDR3 residues: CSVEDRGNGYEQYF. CDR3 DNA: TGCAGCGTAGAGGACAGGGGAAATGGATACGAGCAGTACTTC.

V gene TRBV5-1 combines with J gene TRBJ2-3; no clear D gene. The CDR3 consists of 14 residues. Per the germline V gene, CDR1 is SGHRS and CDR2 is YFSETQ. Trimming pared 6 bases from V and 2 bases from J, leaving 13 bases between. Here the CDR3 DNA reads TGCGCCAGCACCAAGCGATTAGACACAGATACGCAGTATTTT. Translated, it gives CASTKRLDTDTQYF. Looking up the rest from reference TRBV5-1 and TRBJ2-3 gives the full variable domain: KAGVTQTPRYLIKTRGQQVTLSCSPISGHRSVSWYQQTPGQGLQFLFEYFSETQRNKGNFPGRFSGRQFSNSRSEMNVSTLELGDSALYLCASTKRLDTDTQYFGPGTRLTVL.

This clonotype turned up a few times. V is TRBV7-9 and J is TRBJ2-3; TRBD2 matches 10 bases. Per germline, CDR1 SEHNR and CDR2 FQNEAQ (reference sequence). The CDR3 consists of 16 residues. V was clipped by 7 bases and J by 4 bases; unmatched bases: 11. The CDR3 loop is CASTPGASGSADTQYF. CDR3 nucleotide sequence: TGTGCCAGCACCCCTGGGGCTAGCGGGAGTGCAGATACGCAGTATTTT.

This clonotype was seen a few times. The CDR3 loop is CASSHTPGDRVSYEQYF. The CDR3, as DNA: TGCGCCAGCAGCCATACCCCGGGGGACAGGGTCTCCTACGAGCAGTACTTC. V and J are TRBV5-1 and TRBJ2-7; 9 positions agree with TRBD1. The CDR3 sequence is 17 residues long. In germline, CDR1 is SGHRS, CDR2 YFSETQ. The V and J ends lost 4 bases and 0 bases, in that order; junction bases with no gene match: 11.

This chain connects TRBV9 to TRBJ1-6; 11 positions agree with TRBD1. CDR1 and CDR2 (germline): SGDLS, YYNGEE. The CDR3 runs 13 residues. V trimming: 6 bases; J trimming: 13 bases; junction bases outside the gene matches: 6. CDR3 protein: CASTRGDRGPLHF. CDR3 nucleotides: TGTGCCAGCACCCGTGGGGACAGGGGGCCCCTCCACTTT.

Many counts were recorded for this clonotype. The chain couples TRBV20-1 to TRBJ2-3; possibly TRBD2 for D (6 bases). The CDR3 runs to 15 residues. Germline V gene data show CDR1 as DFQATT and CDR2 as SNEGSKA (reference sequence). V was trimmed by 3 bases and J by 1 base, leaving 14 bases between them. Here the CDR3 DNA reads TGCAGTGCTAGCGGCGCGGAGGGTGGCACAGATACGCAGTATTTT. Translating gives CSASGAEGGTDTQYF.

This clonotype was detected ten times or more. The chain is built from TRBV5-5 and TRBJ1-6, with D unresolved. The germline gives CDR1 SGHKS, CDR2 YYEKEE (reference sequence). The CDR3 length is 14 residues. The ends were cut back, 1 base at V and 7 bases at J, with 9 bases in the middle. The chain's CDR3 is CASSLTTLNSPLHF. CDR3 DNA: TGTGCCAGCAGCTTGACTACGTTGAATTCACCCCTCCACTTT.

Ten or more counts support this clonotype. The gene calls are TRBV4-2 and TRBJ1-5; 7 bases are shared with TRBD1. V was pared by 4 bases and J by 4 bases, with 7 bases of the junction left unmatched. In germline, CDR1 is LGHNA, CDR2 YNFKEQ. The CDR3 consists of 15 residues. The CDR3 loop is CASSLGQDGNQPQHF. The CDR3 DNA reads TGTGCCAGCAGCCTCGGACAGGACGGGAATCAGCCCCAGCATTTT.

The chain joins TRBV4-2 to TRBJ2-3; 7 bases agree with TRBD2. Germline CDR1 reads LGHNA; CDR2 reads YNFKEQ. This CDR3 region has 18 residues. Trimming removed 4 bases from V and 2 bases from J; junction bases left unmatched: 15. The CDR3 here is CASSRSSLLASITDTQYF. The CDR3 DNA is TGTGCCAGCAGCCGGTCTTCCCTACTAGCGTCGATCACAGATACGCAGTATTTT.